This T cell receptor (beta chain) was identified during a study of Graves' ophthalmopathy and Graves' hyperthyroidism. RNA served as the template for amplifying TCR beta CDR3 regions. The library came from an HTBI-primed first-round RT-PCR and a second-round multiplex PCR. TCRdb independently ran MiXCR on the multiplex PCR reads; one entry per CDR3 protein. The sample holds a few hundred thousand distinct CDR3 sequences, roughly 15% seen once. Additional autoimmune diseases, uncontrolled infections, pregnancy or lactation disqualified patients. This clonotype was observed many times. This CDR3 is 14 amino acids long. The V and J ends lost 5 bases and 3 bases, in that order; junction bases with no gene match: 5.

The origin of this receptor is an adult man with Graves' ophthalmopathy. Sequencing used peripheral blood. This chain uses TRBV12-3 or TRBV12-4 with TRBJ2-7, with 9 nucleotides matching TRBD1. This CDR3 reads CASSTSDRGYEQYF. DNA for the CDR3: TGTGCCAGCAGTACCTCGGACAGGGGCTACGAGCAGTACTTC.